This T cell receptor (beta chain) came from a study of T cell changes during pregnancy in multiple sclerosis (dated by TCRdb to between 2018 and 2020). Regarding the research as a whole: The study examined how the T cell repertoire changed over the course of pregnancy in women with multiple sclerosis.

V is clipped by 1 base and J by 6 bases, and the sequence between their germline boundaries is 10 bases long. The CDR1 and CDR2 encoded by the germline V gene (reference sequence) are LNHDA and SQIVND. Including the terminal cysteine and phenylalanine, the CDR3 comprises 14 residues. Left in the record is the CDR3 DNA by itself, 42 bases read in frame from the first base. The library was produced with the immunoSEQ multiplex PCR assay. TCRdb took this table from immuneACCESS and kept in-frame rearrangements with V and J called. Such tables lack part of the clones; where checked against another copy, unresolved V genes explain under half of the gap, and the rest is unexplained. The sample data list around 67,000 clones, and about nine tenths of these were observed just once. Around 2.3% of the sample is held by the ten biggest clonotypes. A word on this clone: Its antigen is unknown. Qualities for individual bases were not recorded, and no much larger clone is one base off.

The sample here was peripheral blood, taken in the first trimester of pregnancy. The chain employs TRBV19 and TRBJ2-1; the D gene remains uncertain. The TCR comes from a female donor with multiple sclerosis, enrolled in a pregnancy study. The DNA sequence is as follows: TGTGCCAGTAGTATAGGGTCGAGTCGCAATGAGCAGTTCTTC. Translation gives CASSIGSSRNEQFF.